This T cell receptor beta chain was sequenced in a study of cytomegalovirus exposure and HLA in healthy donors. The CDR3 runs 16 residues. Trimming pared 4 bases from V and 6 bases from J, leaving 19 bases between. Germline CDR1 and CDR2: MNHEY and SVGAGI. The PCR employed 60 Vbeta primers together with 13 Jbeta primers. Using immunoSEQ multiplex PCR, the repertoire was profiled, and TCRdb retains in-frame clones only, with some absent. Among around 100,000 clones listed, 70% to 80% were seen once. Concerning this clone: Its matching antigen is unknown.

General study results and limits: When the data were analyzed later, several of the most significant clusters appeared to be linked to common viral pathogens. Sequencing likely generated an artifact that appeared as a cluster of highly shared sequence variants.

Donors counted as nominally healthy when sampled, yet unrecorded immune exposures were likely. The sample consisted of PBMCs. This receptor was obtained from a woman in her twenties or thirties in good health and CMV-seropositive. The chain is built from TRBV6-5 and TRBJ1-5; a weak D match, TRBD1 (6 bases). CDR3 amino acids: CASSSQPPGVSQPQHF. In nucleotides, the CDR3 is TGTGCCAGCAGTTCTCAGCCCCCAGGGGTCAGTCAGCCCCAGCATTTT.